This T cell receptor (beta chain) came from a study of control samples from healthy donors and cancer patients. This CDR3 has 12 residues. CDR1 and CDR2 from the germline V gene are MNHEY and SMNVEV (reference sequence). The V end was cut by 4 bases, the J end by 2 bases, with 6 bases between. Sequencing was performed with immunoSEQ multiplex PCR; in TCRdb, only in-frame clones are kept and a portion is missing. The sample includes some 130,000 clones, over 80% of them seen just once. The material sequenced was blood. The sequence was obtained from a woman aged 50 to 60 in good health. This rearrangement joins TRBV27 to TRBJ2-7; no clear D. The CDR3 is CASSSLPYEQYF. DNA of the CDR3: TGTGCCAGCAGTTCTCTTCCCTACGAGCAGTACTTC.